This TCR beta chain emerged from a study of T cell changes during pregnancy in multiple sclerosis (dated by TCRdb to about 2019). General notes on the study: The study examined how the T cell repertoire changed over the course of pregnancy in women with multiple sclerosis.

The sample holds a few counts of this clone. What antigen it recognizes has not been identified. No clone much larger than this one lies a single base away; base qualities are absent. The CDR3 covers 18 residues, taking in both the cysteine and the phenylalanine. Here the CDR3 DNA is all that survives: 54 bases in frame from base 1. CDR1 and CDR2 are drawn from the germline V gene (reference sequence): WNHNN, SYGVQD. V sheds 6 bases and J sheds 0 bases, leaving 21 bases between their ends. Receptor amplification or capture employed the immunoSEQ multiplex PCR assay. In its TCRdb copy, this immuneACCESS table keeps in-frame sequences only and misses some clones. Where compared with another copy, unresolved V genes explain less than half of these, and the others have no known cause. In all, the sample holds roughly 88,000 clones, and approximately 92% of those were seen once. The ten most abundant clones make up approximately 1.4% of the sample.

The starting material was peripheral blood, obtained in the first trimester of pregnancy. The sequence derives from a female donor with multiple sclerosis, enrolled in a pregnancy study. In this chain, TRBV10-1 is recombined with TRBJ1-5; the best D guess is TRBD1, with 6 bases matching. The base sequence is TGCGCCAGCAGGACTGTTCTGACAGGTCCTTATAGCAATCAGCCCCAGCATTTT. The translation is CASRTVLTGPYSNQPQHF.